The 9 T cell receptor beta chains listed next were all sequenced from one sample in a study of regulatory T cells in long-lasting Graves disease. The time point: persistent/refractory GD, antithyroid drugs over 5 years with positive TRAb. The TCR library used RNA extracted from PBMCs. To make TCR beta libraries, researchers used iRepertoire HTBI primers and Arm-PCR of CDR3 regions. TCRdb fed the multiplex PCR reads into MiXCR, producing one record per CDR3 protein. The sample has 400,000 to 600,000 distinct CDR3 sequences; about 22% are singletons. Sequenced here: peripheral blood mononuclear cells (PBMCs), sampled when the disease was refractory, from a patient treated with antithyroid drugs. These receptors were obtained from a female donor with Graves disease.

This clonotype has only a few counts. The chain uses TRBV20-1 and TRBJ2-7, with D tentatively TRBD2 (6 bases). Germline V gene sequence: CDR1 DFQATT, CDR2 SNEGSKA (reference sequence). The CDR3 totals 13 residues. V was clipped by 6 bases and J by 0 bases, with 12 bases between them. The CDR3 bases are TGCAGTGCCCAAGCGGGCGCCTCCTACGAGCAGTACTTC. Amino acids: CSAQAGASYEQYF.

This clonotype was recorded a few times. The chain links TRBV5-1 to TRBJ1-4; D gene uncertain. V was cut by 0 bases and J by 8 bases, with 8 bases left in between. CDR1 SGHRS and CDR2 YFSETQ come from the germline V gene. The CDR3 loop spans 13 amino acids. CDR3 nucleotides: TGCGCCAGCAGCTTGGGACCGAGCGAAAAACTGTTTTTT. Translating gives CASSLGPSEKLFF.

At least ten counts were recorded for this clonotype. The chain uses TRBV28 and TRBJ2-7; TRBD2 matches 9 bases. CDR1 MDHEN and CDR2 SYDVKM come from the germline V gene. V shed 6 bases, J shed 6 bases, and the junction held 9 bases outside the gene matches. The CDR3 loop spans 14 amino acids. CDR3 DNA: TGTGCCAGCAGCCCCCCTAGCGGGAATCGCGAGCAGTACTTC. Translation gives CASSPPSGNREQYF.

This clonotype came up a few times. This chain joins TRBV3-1 and TRBJ2-2; TRBD1 aligns across 8 bases. The germline V gene encodes CDR1 LGHDT and CDR2 YNNKEL (reference sequence). CDR3 length: 17 residues. After removal of 4 bases from V and 1 base from J, the junction contained 8 bases not matched to a gene. The CDR3 nucleotides are TGTGCCAGCAGCCCAGGGTTCGGGACAGGGAACACCGGGGAGCTGTTTTTT. Translation: CASSPGFGTGNTGELFF.

This chain links TRBV20-1 with TRBJ2-5; the D gene is possibly TRBD2 (5 bases). V was shortened by 1 base and J by 5 bases, with 8 bases between the two germline ends. Germline CDR1 and CDR2: DFQATT and SNEGSKA (reference sequence). The CDR3 runs 12 residues. This chain's CDR3 is CSARAPGETQYF. CDR3 nucleotide sequence: TGCAGTGCTAGAGCCCCGGGGGAGACCCAGTACTTC.

This clonotype was found a few times. J is TRBJ1-3 and V is TRBV12-3 or TRBV12-4, with 8 positions matching TRBD1. The ends lost 3 bases at V and 10 bases at J; junction bases unmatched: 5. The CDR3 runs 13 residues. The CDR3 loop is CASSFAGQGTIYF. Written as DNA, the CDR3 is TGTGCCAGCAGTTTCGCCGGACAGGGAACCATATATTTT.

This clonotype turned up a few times. The rearrangement uses TRBV12-3 or TRBV12-4 and TRBJ2-2; 12 bases line up with TRBD2. There are 18 residues in the CDR3. V shed 5 bases, J shed 4 bases, and the junction held 11 bases outside the gene matches. The CDR3 loop is CASSAPSGRASGTGELFF. The CDR3 DNA is TGTGCCAGCAGTGCCCCTAGCGGGAGGGCCTCGGGCACCGGGGAGCTGTTTTTT.

This clonotype was recorded many times. J is TRBJ2-7 and V is TRBV12-3 or TRBV12-4, with D perhaps assigned TRBD1 or TRBD2 (5 bases each). There are 14 residues in the CDR3. Trimming took off 1 base at V and 3 bases at J, with 10 bases between the two ends. CDR3 bases: TGTGCCAGCAGTTTAGGGGACGGCTACTACGAGCAGTACTTC. It is translated as CASSLGDGYYEQYF.

This clonotype came up many times. The J gene is TRBJ2-2, the V gene TRBV13, with a tentative D call TRBD1 (6 bases). Germline lookup yields CDR1 PRHDT and CDR2 FYEKMQ (reference sequence). The V and J ends lost 4 bases and 5 bases respectively, with 17 bases between them. The CDR3 is made up of 16 amino acids. CDR3 in amino acids: CASSSYGQRGTGELFF. DNA for the CDR3: TGTGCCAGCAGCTCATACGGACAGCGAGGAACCGGGGAGCTGTTTTTT.